The entry below gives a single T cell receptor beta chain sequence along with its context. Its antigen is not identified. A read error may explain this, as a much larger clone is one base away. This CDR3 is missing its conserved last phenylalanine or tryptophan, likely due to a read error. Germline lookup yields CDR1 SGHTS and CDR2 YDEGEE. With 2 bases removed from V and 3 bases from J, the gap between germline ends came to 17 bases. The CDR3 extends over 16 amino acids. The data belong to a study of T cells in Graves' hyperthyroidism and ophthalmopathy. Study findings and constraints: Clonotypes that were expanded in thyroid above 0.001 mostly appeared in blood too. Progression to ophthalmopathy was predicted a median of approximately 6.4 months early. From stable hyperthyroidism, ophthalmopathy was set apart by a 13 V-J model.

The PBMCs were sourced from fresh peripheral blood (about 10 ml). Researchers amplified the TCR beta CDR3 regions from RNA transcripts. HTBI primers were the set used in a first-round RT-PCR of the TCR CDR3. TCRdb re-called the multiplex PCR reads through MiXCR, storing one row per CDR3 protein. The sample records fewer than 650,000 distinct CDR3 sequences, 14% being singletons. Sequencing was done on a sample of blood. The V and J genes are TRBV5-8 and TRBJ1-1; TRBD1 is a possible D gene (5 bases). This TCR was sampled from a woman aged 40-49 years with Graves' hyperthyroidism. The CDR3 reads CASSFGTGLWDTEAFL. The CDR3 DNA sequence: TGTGCCAGCAGCTTCGGGACGGGCCTCTGGGACACTGAAGCTTTCCTT.